These T cell receptor beta chains were read from a single sample in a study of blood T cell repertoires in COVID-19. TCRdb's table, derived via immunoSEQ multiplex PCR, lists solely in-frame clones and lacks some. The sample has 80,000 to 100,000 clones, about 86% seen once. Sequencing used peripheral blood. Receptor source: a woman of 80 years or more with acute or convalescent COVID-19. Each CDR3 is given without its conserved first and last residue. Fields, in order: V gene, J gene, CDR3 protein.

V gene: TRBV11-2; J gene: TRBJ1-6; CDR3 protein: ASGGGYNSPLH
V gene: TRBV2; J gene: TRBJ2-1; CDR3 protein: ASTPGGAGNNEQF
V gene: TRBV6-5; J gene: TRBJ1-1; CDR3 protein: ASSHRQELNTEAF
V gene: TRBV6-5; J gene: TRBJ2-7; CDR3 protein: ASRRTGGYEQY
V gene: TRBV28; J gene: TRBJ1-6; CDR3 protein: ATYRGRGKSSYNSPLH
V gene: TRBV7-2; J gene: TRBJ1-2; CDR3 protein: ASSLAGGGGYT
V gene: TRBV5-6; J gene: TRBJ2-1; CDR3 protein: ASSPGLGVSLISYNEQF
V gene: TRBV11-2; J gene: TRBJ2-1; CDR3 protein: ASSSDRAYNEQF
V gene: TRBV9; J gene: TRBJ1-2; CDR3 protein: ASSVGHGNYGYT
V gene: TRBV5-1; J gene: TRBJ1-2; CDR3 protein: ASRIQGASNYGYT
V gene: TRBV30; J gene: TRBJ1-1; CDR3 protein: AWRDRSYTEAF